The text below deals with one TCR beta chain. This entry comes from a study of blood T cell repertoires in COVID-19. Overall study context: Both acute and convalescent COVID-19 samples were obtained from the United States, Italy and Spain.

This CDR3 contains 13 residues. Germline CDR1 is LGHDT and CDR2 is YNNKEL (reference sequence). The ends were cut back, 3 bases at V and 7 bases at J, with 13 bases in the middle. Authors' analysis steps: Counts of nucleated cells, estimated from reference gene primer amplification, were obtained. Here immunoSEQ multiplex PCR was the method, and the copy in TCRdb shows in-frame clones only, minus some. That table supplies the V and J calls and clone size; D and trimming were determined from the DNA. The sample comprises about 480,000 clones, around 89% of which are singletons, and roughly 4% rests with the top ten.

The origin of this receptor is a woman between 25 and 40 years old with acute or convalescent COVID-19. This chain links TRBV3-1 (or the pseudogene TRBV3-2) with TRBJ2-7, with D possibly TRBD2 on 5 matching bases. Sequencing was done on a sample of peripheral blood. The CDR3 sequence: CASSHGLLREQYF. CDR3 bases: TGTGCCAGCAGCCACGGACTCCTCAGGGAGCAGTACTTC.